Here is one TCR beta chain with its context. The target antigen is unknown. The data were obtained in a study of graft-versus-host responses after intestinal transplantation. Study-level information: In this cohort, recipients had multivisceral, liver-intestinal, or isolated intestinal transplants. Each recipient received anti-thymocyte globulin induction, then tacrolimus and steroids for approximately 3 years.

Generated by immunoSEQ multiplex PCR, the TCRdb table keeps only in-frame clones and is missing some. The sample carries about 19,000 clones, 80% to 95% recorded once. Germline V CDR1 and CDR2: MGHRA, YSYEKL. The CDR3 is 18 amino acids. V lost 0 bases and J lost 9; bases outside the gene matches: 16. Study conclusions and caveats: Early declines in HvG clones that occurred post-transplant were associated with peak circulating GvH clone levels. Some patients had graft-donor T cell macrochimerism. In their allografts, the ratios of graft-versus-host to host-versus-graft T cell clones were high.

V usage is TRBV4-1 and J usage is TRBJ2-1; 8 bases agree with TRBD2. The material was PBMCs, obtained about 350 days after transplant. This receptor was obtained from a human patient who received an intestinal transplant, so some T cells may come from the graft donor. In DNA form, the CDR3 reads TGCGCCAGCAGCCAAGACGTGGTGGCGGGGGGATTATCGATTGAGCAGTTCTTC. Its translation: CASSQDVVAGGLSIEQFF.